A selection of T cell receptor beta chains follows, all from one sample in a study of cytomegalovirus exposure and HLA in healthy donors. Measured with immunoSEQ multiplex PCR; TCRdb has only the in-frame clones, and not every one. The repertoire holds around 110,000 clones, around 61% seen once, with roughly 2% in the top ten. The specimen was PBMCs. These receptors were collected from a woman in her twenties or thirties in good health and CMV-seronegative. The CDR3 runs from the conserved cysteine through the conserved F or W. The D gene is left open where the match is weak. Some rows mark clone size as missing; the rest say once, few, many or name a class of expanded clone.

few	TRBV7-2	TRBD1	TRBJ2-7	CASSYDRGPYEQYF	TGTGCCAGCAGCTACGACAGGGGGCCGTACGAGCAGTACTTC
NA	TRBV4-3	NA	TRBJ2-7	CASSQDGSYEQYF	TGCGCCAGCAGCCAAGACGGGAGTTACGAGCAGTACTTC
few	TRBV6-4	NA	TRBJ1-6	CASSDSEKGANSPLHF	TGTGCCAGCAGTGACTCGGAGAAAGGAGCAAATTCACCCCTCCACTTT
NA	TRBV18	TRBD2	TRBJ2-5	CASSPGLAGDATQYF	TGTGCCAGCTCACCGGGGCTAGCGGGAGATGCGACCCAGTACTTC
NA	TRBV5-1	TRBD1	TRBJ2-3	CASSLAFDRGIGDTQYF	TGCGCCAGCAGCTTGGCTTTCGACAGGGGAATCGGAGATACGCAGTATTTT
NA	TRBV2	TRBD1	TRBJ1-1	CASREGTGNTEAFF	TGTGCCAGCAGAGAAGGGACAGGGAACACTGAAGCTTTCTTT
NA	TRBV18	TRBD2	TRBJ2-1	CASSPTSGDNEQFF	TGTGCCAGCTCACCAACTAGCGGCGACAATGAGCAGTTCTTC
few	TRBV1	NA	TRBJ2-7	CTSTKRGETHEQYF	TGCACCAGCACCAAGCGGGGGGAGACCCACGAGCAGTACTTC
NA	TRBV30	TRBD2	TRBJ2-5	CAWSVRAGRETQYF	TGTGCCTGGAGTGTACGAGCGGGAAGAGAGACCCAGTACTTC
NA	TRBV30	NA	TRBJ1-5	CAWSTGGPQPQHF	TGTGCCTGGAGTACGGGGGGTCCTCAGCCCCAGCATTTT
few	TRBV5-4	NA	TRBJ2-7	CASSLGRSYEQYF	TGTGCCAGCAGCTTGGGGAGGTCCTACGAGCAGTACTTC
NA	TRBV6-1	NA	TRBJ1-3	CASSEPRGNWGPGNTIYF	TGTGCCAGCAGTGAACCCCGGGGTAACTGGGGTCCTGGAAACACCATATATTTT
NA	TRBV7-9	NA	TRBJ2-5	CASSRDGETQYF	TGTGCCAGCAGCCGAGACGGGGAGACCCAGTACTTC
NA	TRBV7-6	TRBD2	TRBJ2-3	CASSLGTSGTQYF	TGTGCCAGCAGCTTAGGGACTAGCGGGACGCAGTATTTT